A single sample gave rise to the 17 T cell receptor beta chains below, sequenced in a study of neurological immune-mediated disorders (dated 2019 in TCRdb). Library prep was done by 5' RACE. The listed sequencing device is Illumina HiSeq 2500. TCRdb reworked the public reads: Q25 trimming with fastp, MiXCR clone assembly, productive beta chains retained. Here each entry gathers all rows of one CDR3 protein and keeps the most common genes and DNA. This sample is represented by about 59,000 distinct CDR3 sequences; roughly 13% of them were singletons. About 10% of the sample belongs to the ten largest clones. What was sequenced was PBMCs. The source of these receptors is a woman between 55 and 75 years old with HTLV-1-associated myelopathy (HAM/TSP).

This clonotype was picked up many times. V and J are TRBV7-9 and TRBJ2-7; 9 positions agree with TRBD1. The CDR3 loop spans 17 amino acids. Losses at the gene ends were 2 bases for V and 4 bases for J; bases not matched to a gene: 12. Germline values: CDR1 SEHNR, CDR2 FQNEAQ (reference sequence). CDR3 bases: TGTGCCAGCAGCTTAACCTCACAGGGGGCGAATCCTTACGAGCAGTACTTC. Translated: CASSLTSQGANPYEQYF.

This clonotype was observed at least ten times. CDR3 loop: CASRPRVGDTEAFF. The CDR3 coding sequence is TGTGCCAGCAGGCCCAGGGTTGGGGACACTGAAGCTTTCTTT. The chain uses TRBV3-1 and TRBJ1-1; weak D call: TRBD1 (5 bases). This CDR3 is built from 14 residues. Per germline, CDR1 LGHDT and CDR2 YNNKEL (reference sequence). Trimming removed 6 bases from V and 3 bases from J, with 14 bases in between.

This clonotype was counted many times. The chain employs TRBV4-2 and TRBJ2-3; D ambiguous. Trimming shortened V by 3 bases and J by 2 bases, and 6 bases separated the two germline ends. There are 13 residues in the CDR3. CDR1 and CDR2 from the germline V gene are LGHNA and YNFKEQ. The CDR3 spells CASSHAFTDTQYF. CDR3 nucleotides: TGTGCCAGCAGCCACGCCTTCACAGATACGCAGTATTTT.

This clonotype came up once. This clone may be a read error of a much larger clone one base away. The rearrangement joins TRBV6-5 to TRBJ2-3; tentatively, D is TRBD1 (5 bases). The CDR3 is 16 residues long. Looked up from germline, CDR1 is MNHEY and CDR2 is SVGAGI. The CDR3 loop reads CASIYIGHTSTDTQYF. CDR3 sequence (DNA): TGTGCCAGCATTTACATCGGACACACTAGCACAGATACGCAGTATTTT.

This clonotype was seen many times. V usage is TRBV28 and J usage is TRBJ2-5, with D possibly matching TRBD1 (6 bases). This CDR3 is 14 amino acids long. CDR1 is MDHEN, CDR2 SYDVKM, per germline. Trimming removed 5 bases at V and 1 base at J, with 11 bases between. CDR3 in amino acids: CASSTWTVQETQYF. The DNA for the CDR3 is TGTGCCAGCAGTACCTGGACAGTCCAAGAGACCCAGTACTTC.

This clonotype occurred many times. J is TRBJ2-1 and V is TRBV20-1; 7 nucleotides align to TRBD2. The V gene end was trimmed by 0 bases and the J gene end by 0 bases; junction bases not matched to a gene: 11. The CDR3 covers 18 residues. The germline V gene has CDR1 DFQATT and CDR2 SNEGSKA (reference sequence). CDR3 in amino acids: CSARDPASGASSYNEQFF. The CDR3, as DNA: TGCAGTGCTAGAGATCCGGCTAGCGGAGCTAGCTCCTACAATGAGCAGTTCTTC.

This clonotype was recorded many times. The V gene is TRBV5-1, the J gene TRBJ1-3; D ambiguous. The V gene lost 4 bases and the J gene lost 0 bases, with 14 bases spanning the gap. The CDR3 has 16 residues. CDR1 is SGHRS and CDR2 is YFSETQ in the germline V gene. The CDR3 DNA reads TGCGCCAGCAGCCTGAATGACGGCAGCTCTGGAAACACCATATATTTT. It yields the protein CASSLNDGSSGNTIYF. The full variable domain, completed using reference TRBV5-1 and TRBJ1-3, is KAGVTQTPRYLIKTRGQQVTLSCSPISGHRSVSWYQQTPGQGLQFLFEYFSETQRNKGNFPGRFSGRQFSNSRSEMNVSTLELGDSALYLCASSLNDGSSGNTIYFGEGSWLTVV.

Comment on this clonotype: This may arise from a read error, as a much more abundant clone is one base away. The J gene is TRBJ2-3, the V gene TRBV5-1; no reliable D call. V shed 0 bases and J shed 6 bases, with 11 bases lying between them. The CDR3 spans 14 residues. The germline gives CDR1 SGHRS, CDR2 YFSETQ. CDR3 nucleotides: TGCGCCAGCAGCTTGGGTCGAGTAGCTGATACGCAGTATTTT. As protein: CASSLGRVADTQYF.

This clonotype was seen at least ten times. The chain carries TRBV20-1 and TRBJ2-5; TRBD2 matches 9 bases. The germline V gene has CDR1 DFQATT and CDR2 SNEGSKA (reference sequence). The CDR3 spans 15 residues. V trimming: 6 bases; J trimming: 1 base; junction bases outside the gene matches: 9. This CDR3 is CSADSGTSPQETQYF. CDR3 DNA sequence: TGCAGTGCGGATTCTGGGACTAGCCCCCAAGAGACCCAGTACTTC.

This clonotype came up many times. The chain joins TRBV3-1 to TRBJ1-6; 7 bases line up with TRBD1. CDR1 LGHDT and CDR2 YNNKEL come from the germline V gene (reference sequence). The V segment lost 3 bases and the J segment 7 bases; nucleotides outside the gene matches: 3. The CDR3 covers 14 residues. The DNA for the CDR3 is TGTGCCAGCAGCCACCGACAGGGAAATTCACCCCTCCACTTT. Translating it yields CASSHRQGNSPLHF.

The sample holds many counts of this clonotype. V gene TRBV6-2 or TRBV6-3 combines with J gene TRBJ1-5; D is unclear. V was pared by 5 bases and J by 3 bases, with 11 bases between. The CDR3 is made up of 14 amino acids. Germline V CDR1 and CDR2: MNHEY, SVGEGT. The CDR3 sequence: CASSGVIHNQPQHF. CDR3 bases: TGTGCCAGCAGTGGAGTGATTCACAATCAGCCCCAGCATTTT.

This clonotype was found many times. This chain links TRBV7-9 with TRBJ2-7; tentative D call: TRBD1 (6 bases). The germline V gene has CDR1 SEHNR and CDR2 FQNEAQ (reference sequence). V was trimmed by 6 bases and J by 3 bases, leaving 15 bases between them. The CDR3 has 14 residues. In nucleotides, the CDR3 is TGTGCCAGCAGTTCGGCCAGGGGCTACTACGAGCAGTACTTC. It yields the protein CASSSARGYYEQYF.

The table lists this clonotype with many counts. This sequence joins TRBV28 and TRBJ2-7; D gene uncertain. Germline V lookup: CDR1 MDHEN, CDR2 SYDVKM. This CDR3 region has 11 residues. V gave up 6 bases and J gave up 4 bases, with 7 bases separating them. CDR3 region: CASSFGYEQYF. The CDR3, as DNA: TGTGCCAGCAGCTTCGGTTACGAGCAGTACTTC.

This clonotype was detected a few times. This chain uses TRBV19 with TRBJ1-5; D unclear. Trimming shortened V by 5 bases and J by 4 bases, and 18 bases separated the two germline ends. The germline V gene encodes CDR1 LNHDA and CDR2 SQIVND (reference sequence). This CDR3 spans 16 amino acids. The CDR3 is CASSLPRTIRNQPQHF. In DNA form, the CDR3 reads TGTGCCAGTAGTCTCCCCCGGACCATACGGAATCAGCCCCAGCATTTT.

This clonotype was recorded at least ten times. CDR3 coding DNA: TGCGCCAGCAGCTTGGAACAGGAGAACACCGGGGAGCTGTTTTTT. Amino acid sequence: CASSLEQENTGELFF. The chain employs TRBV5-1 and TRBJ2-2; a weak D match, TRBD1 (5 bases). Trimming removed 0 bases from V and 1 base from J, with 7 bases in between. From germline, CDR1 is SGHRS and CDR2 YFSETQ. This CDR3 contains 15 residues.

About this clonotype: The CDR3 end shows no conserved phenylalanine or tryptophan, and so a read error is likely. V is TRBV7-9 and J is TRBJ2-1, with 9 bases matching TRBD2. J gave up 6 bases and V 4 bases, and 10 bases lay outside the gene matches. The germline V gene encodes CDR1 SEHNR and CDR2 FQNEAQ (reference sequence). This CDR3 contains 16 residues. The CDR3 spells CASSSTRQTSGNEQFL. CDR3 nucleotides: TGTGCCAGCAGCTCAACCCGCCAGACTAGCGGCAATGAGCAGTTCTTA.

This clonotype was recorded at least ten times. The chain joins TRBV6-6 to TRBJ2-7; 9 nucleotides line up with TRBD2. The CDR3 is made up of 16 amino acids. V lost 0 bases, J lost 2 bases, and 5 bases stayed unmatched. The germline V gene encodes CDR1 MNHNY and CDR2 SVGAGI (reference sequence). The DNA of the CDR3 is TGTGCCAGCAGTTACTCGTCTAGCGGGGTACCCTACGAGCAGTACTTC. Its protein product is CASSYSSSGVPYEQYF.